The 21 T cell receptor beta chains in this list originate from one sample, sequenced in a study of blood T cell repertoires in COVID-19. Assay: immunoSEQ multiplex PCR; the TCRdb copy retains only in-frame clones and omits some. The sample lists around 100,000 clones, roughly 81% occurring once. What was sequenced was peripheral blood. The receptors were gathered from a man older than 75 with COVID-19, enrolled during active disease.

This clone was picked up one time. This chain joins TRBV10-3 and TRBJ1-1; 11 positions agree with TRBD1. V lost 4 bases to trimming and J lost 4 bases; unmatched junction nucleotides: 5. The CDR3 length is 15 residues. Per the germline V gene, CDR1 is ENHRY and CDR2 is SYGVKD. The CDR3, as DNA: TGTGCCATCAGTGGAGGACAGGGGGCAGGCACTGAAGCTTTCTTT. Protein sequence: CAISGGQGAGTEAFF.

The chain carries TRBV9 and TRBJ1-5; no clear D. The V end was cut by 0 bases, the J end by 3 bases, with 4 bases between. CDR1 SGDLS and CDR2 YYNGEE come from the germline V gene. The CDR3 spans 13 residues. The CDR3 sequence: CASSVAPNQPQHF. The CDR3 nucleotides read TGTGCCAGCAGCGTAGCTCCCAATCAGCCCCAGCATTTT.

The V call is TRBV2, the J call TRBJ2-7; the D gene is possibly TRBD2 (7 bases). The germline gives CDR1 SNHLY, CDR2 FYNNEI. The V and J ends lost 6 bases and 4 bases respectively, with 16 bases between them. The CDR3 spans 14 residues. The DNA for the CDR3 is TGTGCCAGCAGGGAGCGGGGCAGGGGATACGAGCAGTACTTC. Translating it yields CASRERGRGYEQYF.

This clone was counted a single time. The chain joins TRBV7-3 to TRBJ2-1; D may be TRBD1 (6 bases). Per germline, CDR1 SGHTA and CDR2 FQGTGA. The germline V and J ends were trimmed by 4 bases and 11 bases, with 15 bases remaining between them. The CDR3 has 13 residues. CDR3 protein: CASSSGTKEKQFF. CDR3 nucleotide sequence: TGTGCCAGCAGCTCAGGGACAAAGGAAAAGCAGTTCTTC.

The CDR3 bases are TGTGCCAGCAGCGAAGGGGAGGCCGCGGGTCGAGAAAAACTGTTTTTT. Residues: CASSEGEAAGREKLFF. The V call is TRBV7-3, the J call TRBJ1-4; TRBD1 is a possible D gene (5 bases). Germline V gene sequence: CDR1 SGHTA, CDR2 FQGTGA. The V end was cut by 5 bases, the J end by 8 bases, with 21 bases between. The CDR3 is 16 residues long.

CDR3 residues: CASSLQGSTDTQYF. In nucleotides, the CDR3 is TGTGCCAGCAGTTTACAGGGGAGCACAGATACGCAGTATTTT. This chain connects TRBV6-2 or TRBV6-3 to TRBJ2-3; 7 bases map to TRBD1. V shed 4 bases and J 0 bases; nucleotides not matched to a gene: 1. The CDR3 contains 14 residues. Germline CDR1 is MNHEY and CDR2 is SVGEGT.

V and J are TRBV7-6 and TRBJ2-4; 12 nucleotides agree with TRBD2. The length of the CDR3 is 22 residues. Germline assignment: CDR1 SGHVS and CDR2 FNYEAQ. Trimming removed 4 bases from V and 0 bases from J; junction bases left unmatched: 19. The CDR3 protein is CASSSLAGGPELWTLAKNIQYF. In nucleotides, the CDR3 is TGTGCCAGCAGCTCCCTAGCGGGGGGGCCCGAACTCTGGACCTTAGCCAAAAACATTCAGTACTTC.

V gene TRBV5-1 combines with J gene TRBJ1-2, with TRBD1 as a possible D gene (6 bases). The germline CDR1 and CDR2 sequences are SGHRS and YFSETQ. The CDR3 loop spans 13 amino acids. Trimming removed 5 bases from V and 2 bases from J, with 10 bases in between. CDR3 loop: CASSPDRNYGYTF. The DNA of the CDR3 is TGCGCCAGCAGTCCGGACAGAAACTATGGCTACACCTTC.

The V call is TRBV30, the J call TRBJ1-2, with a tentative D call TRBD1 (5 bases). The CDR3 is made up of 11 amino acids. The V and J ends lost 4 bases and 3 bases respectively, with 6 bases between them. Germline V gene sequence: CDR1 GTSNPN, CDR2 SVGIG (reference sequence). The CDR3 sequence: CAWTQDYGYTF. CDR3 in DNA: TGTGCCTGGACACAGGACTATGGCTACACCTTC.

This clone was detected a few times. The rearrangement joins TRBV5-5 to TRBJ2-3; a weak D match, TRBD1 (5 bases). V lost 4 bases and J lost 2, with 11 bases in between. The CDR3 sequence is 14 residues long. Germline V gene sequence: CDR1 SGHKS, CDR2 YYEKEE (reference sequence). CDR3 DNA sequence: TGTGCCAGCAGCGTCGTAGGGGACACAGATACGCAGTATTTT. Translation: CASSVVGDTDTQYF. Full variable domain (outside the CDR3, taken from reference TRBV5-5 and TRBJ2-3): DAGVTQSPTHLIKTRGQQVTLRCSPISGHKSVSWYQQVLGQGPQFIFQYYEKEERGRGNFPDRFSARQFPNYSSELNVNALLLGDSALYLCASSVVGDTDTQYFGPGTRLTVL.

Only one count was recorded for this clone. J is TRBJ2-7 and V is TRBV19, with D tentatively TRBD1 (6 bases). Germline CDR1 and CDR2: LNHDA and SQIVND (reference sequence). Deletions cut 10 bases from V and 4 bases from J, with 14 bases between. This CDR3 comprises 12 residues. CDR3 bases: TGTGCCACCAAACAGGGAAGTTACGAGCAGTACTTC. Its translation is CATKQGSYEQYF.

The chain couples TRBV14 to TRBJ2-4; perhaps TRBD1 as D (7 bases). In germline, CDR1 is SGHDN, CDR2 FVKESK. CDR3 length: 14 residues. Trimming removed 11 bases from V and 0 bases from J, with 14 bases in between. CDR3: CAVRGVLAKNIQYF. Written as DNA, the CDR3 is TGTGCCGTCAGGGGGGTTTTAGCCAAAAACATTCAGTACTTC. Full variable domain (remainder filled in from reference TRBV14 and TRBJ2-4): EAGVTQFPSHSVIEKGQTVTLRCDPISGHDNLYWYRRVMGKEIKFLLHFVKESKQDESGMPNNRFLAERTGGTYSTLKVQPAELEDSGVYFCAVRGVLAKNIQYFGAGTRLSVL.

This clone appeared once. The chain has TRBV18 and TRBJ2-2; 10 nucleotides match TRBD2. CDR3 length equals 18 residues. V trimming: 3 bases; J trimming: 8 bases; junction bases outside the gene matches: 15. From germline, CDR1 is KGHSH and CDR2 LQKENI. Here the CDR3 DNA reads TGTGCCAGCTCACCGAACAGGGCTAGCGGGAGTTCATCGGGGGAGCTGTTTTTT. As protein: CASSPNRASGSSSGELFF.

The chain employs TRBV15 and TRBJ2-5; 8 bases are shared with TRBD1. CDR1 is LNHNV, CDR2 YYDKDF, per germline (reference sequence). The CDR3 consists of 15 residues. The V and J ends lost 0 bases and 5 bases, in that order; junction bases with no gene match: 5. The CDR3 region is CATSRDQGARETQYF. The CDR3 DNA follows: TGTGCCACCAGCAGAGACCAGGGGGCTCGGGAGACCCAGTACTTC.

The V gene is TRBV4-1, the J gene TRBJ1-5; perhaps TRBD1 as D (6 bases). The CDR3 extends over 16 amino acids. The V end lost 0 bases, the J end lost 9 bases, and 18 bases lay between the germline ends. Germline lookup yields CDR1 MGHRA and CDR2 YSYEKL. The CDR3 region has the DNA TGCGCCAGCAGCCAAGATCAGGGGCCCATCGGGTGGCCCCAGCATTTT. Translation gives CASSQDQGPIGWPQHF.

The chain carries TRBV7-2 and TRBJ2-7, with TRBD1 matching 9 bases. This CDR3 has 17 residues. Germline V gene data show CDR1 as SGHTA and CDR2 as FQGNSA. After removal of 2 bases from V and 5 bases from J, the junction contained 13 bases not matched to a gene. CDR3 in DNA: TGTGCCAGCAGCTTAATACAGGGGGCAGGGTCGAGGCACGAGCAGTACTTC. Amino acids: CASSLIQGAGSRHEQYF.

V and J are TRBV27 and TRBJ2-1; 8 nucleotides line up with TRBD1. Unmatched junction bases numbered 12, after V lost 6 bases and J lost 2 bases. The germline CDR1 and CDR2 sequences are MNHEY and SMNVEV (reference sequence). The CDR3 is made up of 17 amino acids. CDR3 nucleotide sequence: TGTGCCAGCAGCCGAGTGAGACAGGGGAAAACCTACAATGAGCAGTTCTTC. Its translation: CASSRVRQGKTYNEQFF.

For this clone: The DNA is left out, because the CDR3 cannot be placed on it with certainty; the CDR3 is given as TCRdb lists it. The rearrangement uses TRBV7-3 and TRBJ1-6; TRBD1 is the table's D call and was not checked against the DNA. Germline assignment: CDR1 SGHTA and CDR2 FQGTGA. From its first to its last residue, the CDR3 has 16 amino acids. The CDR3 is CASSLFGPGGNSPLHF.

V and J are TRBV29-1 and TRBJ2-2; 7 bases map to TRBD1. The CDR3 runs 15 residues. After removal of 6 bases from V and 1 base from J, the junction contained 8 bases not matched to a gene. Germline-derived CDR1 and CDR2 are SQVTM and ANQGSEA. CDR3 sequence (DNA): TGCAGCGTGAAACAGGGGTGGGGGAACACCGGGGAGCTGTTTTTT. It codes for CSVKQGWGNTGELFF.

The rearrangement joins TRBV6-6 to TRBJ1-1, with D perhaps matching TRBD1 (5 bases). With 2 bases removed from V and 8 bases from J, the gap between germline ends came to 21 bases. Germline loops: CDR1 MNHNY, CDR2 SVGAGI (reference sequence). The CDR3 extends over 16 amino acids. The DNA for the CDR3 is TGTGCCAGCAGTTACGGGGGAGGCTACTATGTGGCAGAAGCTTTCTTT. Protein product: CASSYGGGYYVAEAFF.

This chain joins TRBV4-3 and TRBJ1-6; D remains ambiguous. The germline V gene encodes CDR1 LGHNA and CDR2 YSLEER. V was shortened by 0 bases and J by 9 bases, with 6 bases between the two germline ends. This CDR3 contains 13 residues. The CDR3 DNA reads TGCGCCAGCAGCCAAGATACGCGTTCACCCCTCCACTTT. It encodes CASSQDTRSPLHF.